A selection of T cell receptor beta chains follows, all from one sample in a study of beta chain features in type 1 diabetes. Profiling relied on immunoSEQ multiplex PCR, and the TCRdb table lists in-frame clones only, not all of them. The repertoire consists of around 360,000 clones, with 10% to 15% occurring once and the leading ten covering approximately 0.01%. Input material: naive CD4+ T cells from blood. The source of these receptors is a woman between 18 and 29 years old with type 1 diabetes. Each CDR3 is given with its conserved first and last residue. A D gene is named only where the DNA matches it firmly. Clone size is not always given. Where it is, it says once, few, many or a class for expanded clones.

size: -
J: TRBJ1-1
D: -
V: TRBV4-3
DNA: TGCGCCAGCAGCCAAACGGGGTCTTTCACTGAAGCTTTCTTT
CDR3: CASSQTGSFTEAFF

size: few
J: TRBJ1-1
D: TRBD1
V: TRBV5-6
DNA: TGTGCCAGCAGCAACGGACAGGGGGAAGCTTTCTTT
CDR3: CASSNGQGEAFF

size: few
J: TRBJ1-2
D: TRBD1
V: TRBV19
DNA: TGTGCCAGTAGTACCAGGAGAGGGACAGGGAACTATGGCTACACCTTC
CDR3: CASSTRRGTGNYGYTF

size: -
J: TRBJ1-6
D: -
V: TRBV28
DNA: TGTGCCAGCAGTCCGGACATGGATTCACCCCTCCACTTT
CDR3: CASSPDMDSPLHF

size: -
J: TRBJ2-7
D: -
V: TRBV7-2
DNA: TGTGCCAGCAGTCGATCAGGGGTCAACGAGCAGTACTTC
CDR3: CASSRSGVNEQYF

size: -
J: TRBJ2-7
D: TRBD1
V: TRBV25-1
DNA: TGTGCCAGCAGTCAGTGGGGACAGGATATATCCTACGAGCAGTACTTC
CDR3: CASSQWGQDISYEQYF

size: -
J: TRBJ1-1
D: TRBD1
V: TRBV18
DNA: TGTGCCAGCTCTGACAGGGTGCGGTACGCGAACACTGAAGCTTTCTTT
CDR3: CASSDRVRYANTEAFF

size: few
J: TRBJ2-1
D: TRBD1
V: TRBV5-6
DNA: TGTGCCAGCAGCTGGAGGGACAGGGAGCAGTTCTTC
CDR3: CASSWRDREQFF

size: -
J: TRBJ2-1
D: TRBD2
V: TRBV19
DNA: TGTGCCAGTAGTACGGGAGGAGCCCTCAATGAGCAGTTCTTC
CDR3: CASSTGGALNEQFF

size: few
J: TRBJ1-1
D: -
V: TRBV5-1
DNA: TGCGCCAGCAGCTCCAGATCTTTCGACACTGAAGCTTTCTTT
CDR3: CASSSRSFDTEAFF

size: -
J: TRBJ2-2
D: TRBD1
V: TRBV30
DNA: TGTGCCTGGAATCCGGGACAGGGCCGGGAGCTGTTTTTT
CDR3: CAWNPGQGRELFF

size: few
J: TRBJ2-3
D: TRBD2
V: TRBV7-2
DNA: TGTGCTTCACTTAGGGCTAGCGGCGTCACAGATACGCAGTATTTT
CDR3: CASLRASGVTDTQYF

size: few
J: TRBJ2-1
D: -
V: TRBV4-3
DNA: TGCGCCAGCAGCCAAGGGAGAGGGCGCTCCTACAATGAGCAGTTCTTC
CDR3: CASSQGRGRSYNEQFF

size: -
J: TRBJ2-7
D: -
V: TRBV4-1
DNA: TGCGCCAGCAGCCTCGCTCCGGGGGATACCTCCTACGAGCAGTACTTC
CDR3: CASSLAPGDTSYEQYF

size: few
J: TRBJ2-3
D: TRBD2
V: TRBV28
DNA: TGTGCCAGCATTAGCGGGAGGACAGATACGCAGTATTTT
CDR3: CASISGRTDTQYF

size: -
J: TRBJ2-5
D: -
V: TRBV29-1
DNA: TGCAGCGTTGCGGGGGTAGGAGAGACCCAGTACTTC
CDR3: CSVAGVGETQYF

size: few
J: TRBJ1-5
D: -
V: TRBV7-2
DNA: TGTGCCAGCAGCTTAGGGCAGGGGACCTATCAGCCCCAGCATTTT
CDR3: CASSLGQGTYQPQHF

size: -
J: TRBJ2-2
D: TRBD1
V: TRBV14
DNA: TGTGCCAGCAGGGGTTTCGGGACAGGTGACACCGGGGAGCTGTTTTTT
CDR3: CASRGFGTGDTGELFF

size: few
J: TRBJ1-2
D: -
V: TRBV5-6
DNA: TGTGCCAGCAGCTTGGACAGGTCCGTCTATGGCTACACCTTC
CDR3: CASSLDRSVYGYTF

size: few
J: TRBJ2-5
D: TRBD1
V: TRBV19
DNA: TGTGCCAGTAGTATCTCGTATGGGACAGGGCAAGAGACCCAGTACTTC
CDR3: CASSISYGTGQETQYF

size: -
J: TRBJ1-2
D: TRBD1
V: TRBV14
DNA: TGTGCCAGCAGCCGGGGGGACAGGGACTATGGCTACACCTTC
CDR3: CASSRGDRDYGYTF

size: -
J: TRBJ2-1
D: TRBD2
V: TRBV25-1
DNA: TGTGCCAGTATGGATAGCGGGAACTACAATGAGCAGTTCTTC
CDR3: CASMDSGNYNEQFF

size: -
J: TRBJ1-2
D: -
V: TRBV12-5
DNA: TGTGCTAGTGGTCTGCCGCAACAGGTGGGGGGCTACACCTTC
CDR3: CASGLPQQVGGYTF

size: few
J: TRBJ1-2
D: -
V: TRBV7-6
DNA: TGTGCCAGCAGCTTAGGTCCAGGGGCCTCCACTAACTATGGCTACACCTTC
CDR3: CASSLGPGASTNYGYTF

size: -
J: TRBJ1-2
D: TRBD1
V: TRBV2
DNA: TGTGCCAGCAGTCCAACACGGGACAGGGTGAATGGCTACACCTTC
CDR3: CASSPTRDRVNGYTF

size: few
J: TRBJ2-3
D: TRBD2
V: TRBV5-1
DNA: TGCGCCAGCAGCCAAACTAGCGGCACAGATACGCAGTATTTT
CDR3: CASSQTSGTDTQYF

size: once
J: TRBJ1-2
D: -
V: TRBV28
DNA: TGTGCCAGCAGTTGGATCTCGACAGACCTTGGCTACACCTTC
CDR3: CASSWISTDLGYTF